A selection of T cell receptor beta chains follows, all from one sample in a study of Ad26.COV2.S vaccination and SARS-CoV-2 variants. Clones were read by immunoSEQ multiplex PCR, and TCRdb kept only the in-frame ones, dropping some. The sample has more than 300,000 clones, 86% seen once. Sequenced material: peripheral blood, taken in a trial of Ad26.COV2.S vaccine versus placebo. These receptors all come from a person between 18 and 65 years old who received the Ad26.COV2.S COVID-19 vaccine or a placebo. CDR3s include the opening cysteine and the closing phenylalanine or tryptophan. Fields, in order: CDR3 DNA, CDR3 protein, clone size, J gene, D gene, V gene. D genes are given only for firm matches. Clone size, where shown, is once, few, many, or a class for clones that have expanded.

DNA: TGTGCCAGCAGTGAAGTAAGAGCTAATTATGGCTACACCTTC; CDR3: CASSEVRANYGYTF; size: .; J: TRBJ1-2; D: .; V: TRBV2
DNA: TGTGCCAGCAGGAATAACCGGGACGGTAATGAAAAACTGTTTTTT; CDR3: CASRNNRDGNEKLFF; size: .; J: TRBJ1-4; D: .; V: TRBV2
DNA: TGTGCCAGCAGCTTGGCCAACTATGGCTACACCTTC; CDR3: CASSLANYGYTF; size: .; J: TRBJ1-2; D: .; V: TRBV5-6
DNA: TGTGCCAGCAGTTACAGTAGACCGGGGAGCAATCAGCCCCAGCATTTT; CDR3: CASSYSRPGSNQPQHF; size: .; J: TRBJ1-5; D: .; V: TRBV2
DNA: TGTGCCTGGAGTGTTCCGAACACTGAAGCTTTCTTT; CDR3: CAWSVPNTEAFF; size: .; J: TRBJ1-1; D: .; V: TRBV30
DNA: TGTGCCAGCAGCCCCAAGGGACAGGGAAGTGGCTACACCTTC; CDR3: CASSPKGQGSGYTF; size: .; J: TRBJ1-2; D: TRBD1; V: TRBV7-3
DNA: TGTGCCAGTAGCGGGAAGGGCTATGGCTACACCTTC; CDR3: CASSGKGYGYTF; size: .; J: TRBJ1-2; D: .; V: TRBV19
DNA: TGTGCCAGCAGTTCCTGGGACATGTTGAACACTGAAGCTTTCTTT; CDR3: CASSSWDMLNTEAFF; size: .; J: TRBJ1-1; D: .; V: TRBV6-5
DNA: TGTGCCAGCAGCGGGGGGGGTAATGAAAAACTGTTTTTT; CDR3: CASSGGGNEKLFF; size: .; J: TRBJ1-4; D: .; V: TRBV5-4
DNA: TGTGCCAGCAGTAACCAGCGGGGGGACGACACCGGGGAGCTGTTTTTT; CDR3: CASSNQRGDDTGELFF; size: .; J: TRBJ2-2; D: TRBD2; V: TRBV6-6
DNA: TGTGCCAGCAGCCCGCTAGCGGGGGCCCCGGCAGATACGCAGTATTTT; CDR3: CASSPLAGAPADTQYF; size: .; J: TRBJ2-3; D: TRBD2; V: TRBV7-9
DNA: TGCGCCAGCAGCGGGACAGGGGTTAGCGGTGAGCAGTTCTTC; CDR3: CASSGTGVSGEQFF; size: .; J: TRBJ2-1; D: TRBD1; V: TRBV5-1
DNA: TGTGCCACCAGCAGAGGGCAGACCTACGAGCAGTACTTC; CDR3: CATSRGQTYEQYF; size: .; J: TRBJ2-7; D: .; V: TRBV15
DNA: TGTGCCAGCAGCTTATTCGGACAGGGGTACTATGGCTACACCTTC; CDR3: CASSLFGQGYYGYTF; size: few; J: TRBJ1-2; D: TRBD1; V: TRBV7-2
DNA: TGCGCCAGCAGCCGCCGGGCGGGGGGCGACGTTGGCTACACCTTC; CDR3: CASSRRAGGDVGYTF; size: .; J: TRBJ1-2; D: .; V: TRBV5-1
DNA: TGTGCCAGCAGCCAATCGGGTGGGAGGGCTGAAGCTTTCTTT; CDR3: CASSQSGGRAEAFF; size: .; J: TRBJ1-1; D: .; V: TRBV16
DNA: TGTGCCAGCTTCTATGGCACTGAAGCTTTCTTT; CDR3: CASFYGTEAFF; size: few; J: TRBJ1-1; D: .; V: TRBV6-5
DNA: TGCGCCAGCAGCTTAACAGGGTGGTCGGTGAATGAGCAGTTCTTC; CDR3: CASSLTGWSVNEQFF; size: .; J: TRBJ2-1; D: .; V: TRBV5-1
DNA: TGCGCCAGCAGCTTGGTGGGAGGAACTTCTAACTATGGCTACACCTTC; CDR3: CASSLVGGTSNYGYTF; size: .; J: TRBJ1-2; D: .; V: TRBV5-1
DNA: TGTGCCAGCGGGAACACCACGCAGTATTTT; CDR3: CASGNTTQYF; size: .; J: TRBJ2-3; D: .; V: TRBV6-4
DNA: TGTGCCAGCAGTTTGGAAGGGGCGGGGGGCTACACCTTC; CDR3: CASSLEGAGGYTF; size: .; J: TRBJ1-2; D: .; V: TRBV27
DNA: TGTGCCAGCAGTTCATCAACAGGGGGGGTAAACATTCAGTACTTC; CDR3: CASSSSTGGVNIQYF; size: .; J: TRBJ2-4; D: .; V: TRBV6-2/TRBV6-3
DNA: TGTGCCAGCAGTCCAGGGTCCGGCTCCTATAATTCACCCCTCCACTTT; CDR3: CASSPGSGSYNSPLHF; size: .; J: TRBJ1-6; D: .; V: TRBV5-4
DNA: TGTGCCAGCAGCCAAGGGGCGGCGAGAACACCCCTCCACTTT; CDR3: CASSQGAARTPLHF; size: few; J: TRBJ1-6; D: .; V: TRBV3-1/TRBV3-2
DNA: TGCAGTGCTAGTCCTCCGGGGAGTGACTATGGCTACACCTTC; CDR3: CSASPPGSDYGYTF; size: .; J: TRBJ1-2; D: .; V: TRBV20-1
DNA: TGTGCCAGCAGCGTAGATCCCAATCAGCCCCAGCATTTT; CDR3: CASSVDPNQPQHF; size: .; J: TRBJ1-5; D: .; V: TRBV9
DNA: TGTGCCAGCAGTGAGTTTGGAACCCCGGGACAGGGGGCGCGAGGCTACACCTTC; CDR3: CASSEFGTPGQGARGYTF; size: .; J: TRBJ1-2; D: TRBD1; V: TRBV25-1